This T cell receptor (beta chain) was found in a study of shared clonotypes between healthy human individuals. The ends were cut back, 2 bases at V and 1 base at J, with 11 bases in the middle. Germline loops: CDR1 SGHTA, CDR2 FQGTGA. This CDR3 has 15 residues. It was CD45RO-negative cells, positively selected for CCR7, that made up naive CD8 cells, with terminally differentiated effector memory CD45RA+ cells excluded. Assay used: immunoSEQ multiplex PCR; TCRdb lists only in-frame clones, some missing. Found here are about 2.1 million clones, 80% to 95% of them singletons; the top ten hold less than 2%.

The sample was naive CD8+ T cells from PBMCs. The chain uses TRBV7-3 and TRBJ2-5; D may be TRBD2 (6 bases). This TCR was sampled from a young man in good health. Some clones in this sample may be carry-over from other donors' samples. The CDR3 loop reads CASSLGGGPQETQYF. The CDR3, as DNA: TGTGCCAGCAGCTTAGGGGGAGGTCCCCAAGAGACCCAGTACTTC. The variable domain in full, with the rest retrieved from reference TRBV7-3 and TRBJ2-5, is GAGVSQTPSNKVTEKGKYVELRCDPISGHTALYWYRQSLGQGPEFLIYFQGTGAADDSGLPNDRFFAVRPEGSVSTLKIQRTERGDSAVYLCASSLGGGPQETQYFGPGTRLLVL.